This T cell receptor (beta chain) was sequenced for a study of glioma-infiltrating T cells. Germline CDR1 reads SGHTA; CDR2 reads FQGTGA. This CDR3 has 16 residues. Trimming took 5 bases from V and 1 from J; bases not matched to a gene: 5. Overall study findings and caveats: Non-neoplastic patients had below-expected tissue-blood divergence, while all gliomas exceeded expectation. Very few CDR3 sequences were shared between tissue and blood.

Comment on this clonotype: Its matching antigen is unknown.

Amplification of TCR alpha and beta CDR3 regions from RNA used iRepertoire nested multiplex PCR. For one-step reverse transcription and amplification, 100-400 ng of tissue mRNA or PBMC total RNA was used. Each CDR3 protein is one row after TCRdb ran MiXCR on the multiplex PCR reads. The sample lists around 120,000 distinct CDR3 sequences, more than 20% occurring once. This receptor was taken from a human donor with low-grade glioma or glioblastoma, undergoing nonglioma brain surgery, or in good health (not recorded which). The specimen was glioma tissue, nonneoplastic brain tissue, or PBMCs (not recorded which). The chain joins TRBV7-3 to TRBJ2-2; 9 bases line up with TRBD1. CDR3 sequence (DNA): TGTGCCAGCAGCCGAGGGACAGGGAAGAACACCGGGGAGCTGTTTTTT. Translating it yields CASSRGTGKNTGELFF.